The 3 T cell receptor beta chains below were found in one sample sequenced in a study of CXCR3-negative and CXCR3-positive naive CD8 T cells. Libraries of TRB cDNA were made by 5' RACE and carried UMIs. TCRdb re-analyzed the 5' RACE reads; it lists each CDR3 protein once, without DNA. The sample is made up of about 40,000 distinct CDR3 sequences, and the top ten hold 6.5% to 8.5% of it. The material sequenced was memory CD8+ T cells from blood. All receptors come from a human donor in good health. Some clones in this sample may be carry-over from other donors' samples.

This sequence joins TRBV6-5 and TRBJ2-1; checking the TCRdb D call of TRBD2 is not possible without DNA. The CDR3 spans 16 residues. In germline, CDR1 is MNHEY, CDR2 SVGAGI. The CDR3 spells CASSYPRGGPYNEQFF.

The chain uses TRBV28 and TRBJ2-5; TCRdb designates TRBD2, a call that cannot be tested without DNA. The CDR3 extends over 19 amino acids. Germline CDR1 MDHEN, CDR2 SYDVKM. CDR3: CATLNYHGTSGGVQETQYF. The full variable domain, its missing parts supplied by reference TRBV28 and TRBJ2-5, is DVKVTQSSRYLVKRTGEKVFLECVQDMDHENMFWYRQDPGLGLRLIYFSYDVKMKEKGDIPEGYSVSREKKERFSLILESASTNQTSMYLCATLNYHGTSGGVQETQYFGPGTRLLVL.

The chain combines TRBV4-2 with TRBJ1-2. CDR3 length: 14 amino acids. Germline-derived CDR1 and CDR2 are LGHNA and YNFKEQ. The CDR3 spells CASAPSEGKYGYTF.